One sample yielded the 21 T cell receptor beta chains listed below, sequenced in a study of shared clonotypes between healthy human individuals. Generated by immunoSEQ multiplex PCR, the TCRdb table keeps only in-frame clones and is missing some. The data contain around 640,000 clones, 95% to 96% of them singletons. The naive CD8 subset, CD45RO-negative cells positively selected for CCR7, excluded terminally differentiated effector memory CD45RA+ cells. The sample was naive CD8+ T cells sorted from blood. All receptors derive from a woman younger than 45 in good health.

CDR3 region: CASSQWTDPYEQYF. CDR3 nucleotides: TGTGCCAGCAGCCAGTGGACTGACCCCTACGAGCAGTACTTC. J is TRBJ2-7 and V is TRBV14; D may be TRBD2 (5 bases). The germline V and J ends were trimmed by 3 bases and 2 bases, with 11 bases remaining between them. The CDR3 is made up of 14 amino acids. The germline CDR1 and CDR2 sequences are SGHDN and FVKESK.

This sequence joins TRBV7-9 and TRBJ1-1, with D possibly TRBD1 on 6 matching bases. This CDR3 comprises 17 residues. Trimming stripped 5 bases from V and 5 bases from J, with 24 bases between. Germline V gives CDR1 SEHNR, CDR2 FQNEAQ (reference sequence). The chain's CDR3 is CASSRGDGRGRWTEAFF. For the CDR3, the DNA is TGTGCCAGCAGCCGAGGGGATGGCCGGGGGCGGTGGACTGAAGCTTTCTTT.

The rearrangement uses TRBV5-1 and TRBJ1-2; D gene ambiguous. The V and J ends lost 3 bases and 2 bases respectively, with 11 bases between them. The CDR3 consists of 14 residues. Germline lookup yields CDR1 SGHRS and CDR2 YFSETQ. The CDR3 nucleotides are TGCGCCAGCAGCTCCCCCGGAACCAACTATGGCTACACCTTC. It encodes CASSSPGTNYGYTF.

J is TRBJ2-7 and V is TRBV27, with D perhaps matching TRBD2 (6 bases). V was pared by 6 bases and J by 2 bases, with 14 bases between. The CDR3 has 14 residues. Germline CDR1 and CDR2: MNHEY and SMNVEV (reference sequence). CDR3: CASSLLGGPYEQYF. The CDR3 DNA reads TGTGCCAGCAGCCTTCTCGGAGGGCCCTACGAGCAGTACTTC.

This clone was seen once. V and J are TRBV27 and TRBJ1-1; D gene ambiguous. Looked up from germline, CDR1 is MNHEY and CDR2 is SMNVEV (reference sequence). The length of the CDR3 is 15 residues. V dropped 2 bases and J dropped 1 base, with 11 bases sitting between them. The CDR3 bases are TGTGCCAGCAGTTTAAACGGGCTGGGGAACACTGAAGCTTTCTTT. It yields the protein CASSLNGLGNTEAFF.

This chain links TRBV29-1 with TRBJ2-3, with 8 bases identical to TRBD2. V dropped 6 bases and J dropped 2; count of bases not matched to a gene: 10. CDR1 is SQVTM, CDR2 ANQGSEA, per germline. This CDR3 comprises 15 residues. CDR3 amino acids: CSVYKLADSTDTQYF. For the CDR3, the DNA is TGCAGCGTCTATAAACTAGCGGATTCCACAGATACGCAGTATTTT.

V gene TRBV4-1 combines with J gene TRBJ1-1, with 8 bases identical to TRBD1. The CDR3 is made up of 15 amino acids. V shed 4 bases, J shed 11 bases, and the junction held 15 bases outside the gene matches. CDR1 and CDR2 (germline): MGHRA, YSYEKL. The DNA of the CDR3 is TGCGCCAGCAGCCTCCGACAGGGGACCCTACTGACGGCTTTCTTT. Its protein is CASSLRQGTLLTAFF.

V gene TRBV6-5 combines with J gene TRBJ1-1; D gene ambiguous. The CDR3 contains 12 residues. Trimming removed 5 bases from V and 9 bases from J, with 13 bases in between. Germline V gene lookup returns CDR1 MNHEY and CDR2 SVGAGI. The CDR3 DNA sequence: TGTGCCAGCAGTGGCTCGAAGGTTCAAGCTTTCTTT. It specifies CASSGSKVQAFF.

The rearrangement uses TRBV5-5 and TRBJ2-7; TRBD1 is a possible D gene (5 bases). The V gene lost 4 bases and the J gene lost 4 bases, with 15 bases spanning the gap. This CDR3 has 14 residues. Germline CDR1 reads SGHKS; CDR2 reads YYEKEE (reference sequence). DNA for the CDR3: TGTGCCAGCAGCCCCCAGGGTATCGGGTACGAGCAGTACTTC. Protein: CASSPQGIGYEQYF.

The genes are TRBV28 and TRBJ2-7; 8 bases align to TRBD2. Trimming at V came to 2 bases and at J to 2 bases, leaving 8 bases not matched to a gene. The CDR3 has 16 amino acids. CDR1 is MDHEN and CDR2 is SYDVKM in the germline V gene. The CDR3: CASSLPPQRETYEQYF. The CDR3 DNA is TGTGCCAGCAGTTTACCCCCCCAGCGGGAGACCTACGAGCAGTACTTC.

The rearrangement joins TRBV7-2 to TRBJ2-1; 9 nucleotides agree with TRBD2. The CDR3 is made up of 16 amino acids. V lost 1 base to trimming and J lost 7 bases; unmatched junction nucleotides: 8. Germline CDR1 reads SGHTA; CDR2 reads FQGNSA. CDR3 amino acids: CASSLVASGKGNEQFF. The DNA of the CDR3 is TGTGCCAGCAGCTTAGTTGCTAGCGGGAAGGGGAATGAGCAGTTCTTC.

The chain links TRBV27 to TRBJ2-1, with 7 bases matching TRBD2. Germline-derived CDR1 and CDR2 are MNHEY and SMNVEV (reference sequence). The trim removed 3 bases at V and 1 base at J, leaving 15 bases unmatched. The length of the CDR3 is 19 residues. In DNA, the CDR3 is TGTGCCAGCAGTTTGACCCCTATTGGGGGGGTCTTGTCCTACAATGAGCAGTTCTTC. Protein: CASSLTPIGGVLSYNEQFF.

The chain employs TRBV19 and TRBJ2-2; 7 nucleotides agree with TRBD2. This CDR3 comprises 16 residues. Germline loops: CDR1 LNHDA, CDR2 SQIVND (reference sequence). Trimming removed 4 bases from V and 5 bases from J; junction bases left unmatched: 10. CDR3 DNA sequence: TGTGCCAGTAGTACCGAAAGCGGGATTGGTACCGGGGAGCTGTTTTTT. Protein product: CASSTESGIGTGELFF.

The chain has TRBV6-5 and TRBJ2-7; 7 nucleotides line up with TRBD2. The CDR3 has 15 amino acids. Germline values: CDR1 MNHEY, CDR2 SVGAGI. Trimming removed 6 bases from V and 3 bases from J; junction bases left unmatched: 11. CDR3 DNA sequence: TGTGCCAGCAGGACTACTACAGCGGGGATCTACGAGCAGTACTTC. Its translation is CASRTTTAGIYEQYF.

The gene calls are TRBV6-4 and TRBJ2-3; no firm D call. CDR1 MRHNA and CDR2 SNTAGT come from the germline V gene. V lost 0 bases and J lost 4, with 5 bases in between. The CDR3 is 13 amino acids. CDR3: CASSDSSSDTQYF. In DNA, the CDR3 is TGTGCCAGCAGTGACTCAAGCTCAGATACGCAGTATTTT.

This clone has just one count. The gene calls are TRBV4-1 and TRBJ2-7, with unresolved D. Deletions cut 1 base from V and 3 bases from J, with 10 bases between. CDR3 length: 14 residues. Germline lookup yields CDR1 MGHRA and CDR2 YSYEKL. The CDR3 here is CASSQGGPIYEQYF. DNA of the CDR3: TGCGCCAGCAGCCAAGGAGGTCCGATCTACGAGCAGTACTTC.

V and J are TRBV28 and TRBJ1-2; D not resolved. The CDR3 consists of 12 residues. CDR1 and CDR2 (germline): MDHEN, SYDVKM. V lost 5 bases, J lost 6 bases, and 10 bases lay in between. The CDR3 nucleotides read TGTGCCAGCAGTCTTACCCGCGATGGCTACACCTTC. Its translation is CASSLTRDGYTF.

The rearrangement joins TRBV19 to TRBJ2-2; 7 bases line up with TRBD1. The CDR3 has 21 residues. Germline loops: CDR1 LNHDA, CDR2 SQIVND (reference sequence). Unmatched junction bases numbered 25, after V lost 7 bases and J lost 2 bases. The CDR3 sequence is CASNPLRGTVPPSSNTGELFF. The CDR3 nucleotides read TGTGCCAGTAATCCCTTAAGGGGGACAGTTCCCCCCAGCAGCAACACCGGGGAGCTGTTTTTT.

The V gene is TRBV9, the J gene TRBJ2-3; D unclear. Germline V gene sequence: CDR1 SGDLS, CDR2 YYNGEE. The ends were cut back, 0 bases at V and 6 bases at J, with 14 bases in the middle. This CDR3 spans 15 amino acids. In DNA form, the CDR3 reads TGTGCCAGCAGCGTAGCTTTCGAGACCGGGGATACGCAGTATTTT. This gives the protein CASSVAFETGDTQYF.

Remarks on this clone: Other DNA sequences within the sample encode an identical CDR3. The genes are TRBV4-1 and TRBJ2-7, with TRBD1 matching 10 bases. The CDR3 is 14 residues long. Germline CDR1 reads MGHRA; CDR2 reads YSYEKL. V was pared by 4 bases and J by 4 bases, with 4 bases of the junction left unmatched. The CDR3 region is CASSPGTGDYEQYF. The CDR3 bases are TGCGCCAGCAGCCCGGGGACAGGGGATTACGAGCAGTACTTC.

The rearrangement uses TRBV28 and TRBJ2-1, with 15 bases fitting TRBD2. The germline CDR1 and CDR2 sequences are MDHEN and SYDVKM. J gave up 0 bases and V 4 bases, and 13 bases lay outside the gene matches. This CDR3 spans 21 amino acids. CDR3 protein: CASSYPGLAGGFFSSYNEQFF. CDR3 nucleotide sequence: TGTGCCAGCAGTTACCCGGGACTAGCGGGAGGTTTCTTTAGCTCCTACAATGAGCAGTTCTTC.